A single sample is the source of the 8 T cell receptor beta chains below, sequenced in a study of Ad26.COV2.S vaccination and SARS-CoV-2 variants. Here immunoSEQ multiplex PCR was the method, and the copy in TCRdb shows in-frame clones only, minus some. The sample gives approximately 360,000 clones, 83% of which show up once; just under 7.5% is in the top ten. Treatment described: around 19 received Ad26.COV2.S at low or high dose, single or two shots; about 5 received placebo; per-sample allocation not given. Sampling was done on day 63 after the first vaccine or placebo injection. Sequenced here: peripheral blood, sampled in a trial of Ad26.COV2.S vaccine versus placebo. These receptors originate from a person aged 18-60 years who received the Ad26.COV2.S COVID-19 vaccine or a placebo.

The chain is built from TRBV7-2 and TRBJ1-1; 7 nucleotides line up with TRBD1. The CDR3 is 13 amino acids. With V trimmed by 11 bases and J by 4 bases, 10 bases remained unmatched. Germline-derived CDR1 and CDR2 are SGHTA and FQGNSA. Here the CDR3 DNA reads TGTGCCGGTGACAGGGCCGGTGGCACTGAAGCTTTCTTT. It encodes CAGDRAGGTEAFF.

The V call is TRBV5-1, the J call TRBJ2-4; 10 bases are shared with TRBD2. This CDR3 region has 15 residues. Germline CDR1 and CDR2: SGHRS and YFSETQ. The V segment lost 4 bases and the J segment 5 bases; nucleotides outside the gene matches: 6. Here the CDR3 DNA reads TGCGCCAGCAGCCGTCGAACTAGCGGGGAAAACATTCAGTACTTC. This codes for CASSRRTSGENIQYF.

The chain uses TRBV29-1 and TRBJ1-1; D remains ambiguous. The CDR3 has 14 residues. The germline V gene encodes CDR1 SQVTM and CDR2 ANQGSEA. Trimming pared 3 bases from V and 3 bases from J, leaving 14 bases between. The CDR3 sequence: CSVDAGRLDTEAFF. The CDR3 DNA reads as TGCAGCGTTGATGCCGGAAGGTTGGACACTGAAGCTTTCTTT.

This rearrangement joins TRBV5-1 to TRBJ1-3; TRBD1 might be the D (6 bases). This CDR3 has 15 residues. Germline V gene data show CDR1 as SGHRS and CDR2 as YFSETQ. V gave up 0 bases and J gave up 8 bases, with 15 bases separating them. The CDR3 loop is CASSLDWGARDTIYF. CDR3 nucleotides: TGCGCCAGCAGCTTGGACTGGGGGGCGAGGGACACCATATATTTT.

The rearrangement joins TRBV5-1 to TRBJ1-1; TRBD1 is a possible D gene (5 bases). Germline CDR1 and CDR2: SGHRS and YFSETQ. Trimming pared 0 bases from V and 0 bases from J, leaving 9 bases between. CDR3 length: 15 amino acids. The CDR3 DNA follows: TGCGCCAGCAGCTTGGGAGGGGTCATGAACACTGAAGCTTTCTTT. This translates into CASSLGGVMNTEAFF.

The genes are TRBV11-3 and TRBJ2-1; 10 bases fit TRBD2. Looked up from germline, CDR1 is SGHNT and CDR2 is YENEEA. Trimming took 2 bases from V and 9 from J; bases not matched to a gene: 4. This CDR3 comprises 14 residues. CDR3 bases: TGTGCCAGCAGCTTATTACCTAGCGGGAGTGAGCAGTTCTTC. Amino acids: CASSLLPSGSEQFF.

This rearrangement joins TRBV7-9 to TRBJ1-6; 8 bases map to TRBD1. CDR1 and CDR2 (germline): SEHNR, FQNEAQ (reference sequence). Trimming at V came to 4 bases and at J to 9 bases, leaving 8 bases not matched to a gene. The CDR3 runs 15 residues. The CDR3 protein is CASSSYRGRGSPLHF. CDR3 DNA: TGTGCCAGCAGCTCCTACAGGGGGAGGGGTTCACCCCTCCACTTT.

The J gene is TRBJ2-1, the V gene TRBV10-3; D is ambiguous. The CDR3 spans 14 residues. V was shortened by 0 bases and J by 8 bases, with 11 bases between the two germline ends. CDR1 is ENHRY, CDR2 SYGVKD, per germline. The CDR3 loop is CAISESSVAHEQFF. As DNA, the CDR3 is TGTGCCATCAGTGAGTCGAGCGTTGCCCATGAGCAGTTCTTC.